This T cell receptor (beta chain) was identified during a study of T cell repertoires in cytomegalovirus infection. Study in general: CMV infection plus the matching HLA type was flagged by public TCR beta signatures. General study points: In two of eight donors, the top clonotype was HLA-C-restricted CMV-specific. CMV carriers having the relevant HLA were flagged by cumulative public TCR beta family frequency.

The CDR3 has 14 amino acids. The germline gives CDR1 SEHNR, CDR2 FQNEAQ (reference sequence). Deletions cut 5 bases from V and 0 bases from J, with 10 bases between. TCRdb re-called the reads with MiXCR, one entry per CDR3 protein. Among roughly 100,000 distinct CDR3 sequences listed, approximately 16% were seen once. Comments on this clonotype: Its antigen is unknown.

This chain links TRBV7-9 with TRBJ2-5; D unresolved. The TCR sequence derives from a human donor in good health (CMV status not recorded). Some clones in this sample may be carry-over from other donors' samples. Sequencing was performed on PBMCs. The CDR3 nucleotides read TGTGCCAGCAGCCAAATGGGCAACCAAGAGACCCAGTACTTC. Translating gives CASSQMGNQETQYF.